This T cell receptor (beta chain) was retrieved from a study of control samples from healthy donors and cancer patients. This table comes from immunoSEQ multiplex PCR, and its TCRdb copy is limited to in-frame clones, with some not included. The sample consists of roughly 120,000 clones, over 90% of them appearing once. The origin of this receptor is a young man in good health. The sample taken for sequencing was blood.

In DNA form, the CDR3 reads TGTGCCAGCAGCTTGAGGGCTTGGGGCAGGGGGAATGAAAAACTGTTTTTT. Its protein is CASSLRAWGRGNEKLFF. The chain employs TRBV5-6 and TRBJ1-4, with 7 bases lining up with TRBD1. CDR3 length: 17 amino acids. The germline V gene encodes CDR1 SGHDT and CDR2 YYEEEE. Unmatched junction bases numbered 11, after V lost 1 base and J lost 5 bases.